The 27 T cell receptor beta chains below were found in one sample sequenced in a study of post-analysis software for immune sequencing data. Study-level findings and limits: Five or six TRBV segments were more frequent in patients than controls; TRBV5-6, TRBV5-1 and TRBV20-1 belonged to this group.

Unique molecular identifiers featured in each of the TCR beta cDNA libraries. TCRdb analysed the PCR reads with MiXCR anew, one entry per CDR3 protein. The data show roughly 570,000 distinct CDR3 sequences, 30% to 40% seen once. What these receptors recognize is not known. The material sequenced was blood. These receptors were obtained from a girl aged 2-17 years with multiple sclerosis.

Only a few counts were recorded for this clonotype. The CDR3 loop is CASSYRRQGPPSYEQYF. The DNA for the CDR3 is TGTGCCAGCAGTTACCGGCGACAGGGGCCCCCCTCCTACGAGCAGTACTTC. The rearrangement links TRBV6-2 or TRBV6-3 to TRBJ2-7; the match to TRBD1 covers 8 bases. V shed 2 bases and J 0 bases; nucleotides not matched to a gene: 9. Germline lookup yields CDR1 MNHEY and CDR2 SVGEGT. The CDR3 is made up of 17 amino acids.

The chain is built from TRBV4-2 and TRBJ1-6, with D possibly being TRBD1 (6 bases). The V end was cut by 1 base, the J end by 5 bases, with 12 bases between. CDR3 length: 16 amino acids. Germline CDR1 and CDR2: LGHNA and YNFKEQ. CDR3 amino acids: CASSQVLGGDNSPLHF. CDR3 nucleotides: TGTGCCAGCAGCCAAGTGCTAGGGGGGGATAATTCACCCCTCCACTTT.

The chain uses TRBV7-3 and TRBJ2-1; TRBD2 matches 9 bases. The germline CDR1 and CDR2 sequences are SGHTA and FQGTGA. The CDR3 runs 16 residues. The V segment lost 2 bases and the J segment 5 bases; nucleotides outside the gene matches: 7. For the CDR3, the DNA is TGTGCCAGCAGCTTAGCGGGGGGGCTTTTAGACAATGAGCAGTTCTTC. Protein product: CASSLAGGLLDNEQFF.

This chain links TRBV5-6 with TRBJ2-5; D might be TRBD1 (6 bases). V was cut by 4 bases and J by 4 bases, with 23 bases left in between. From germline, CDR1 is SGHDT and CDR2 YYEEEE. The CDR3 length is 17 residues. CDR3 DNA: TGTGCCAGCAGCGGCAAGCGTCCCGGACAGCGAGGAGAGACCCAGTACTTC. Translating gives CASSGKRPGQRGETQYF. The full variable domain, completed using reference TRBV5-6 and TRBJ2-5, is DAGVTQSPTHLIKTRGQQVTLRCSPKSGHDTVSWYQQALGQGPQFIFQYYEEEERQRGNFPDRFSGHQFPNYSSELNVNALLLGDSALYLCASSGKRPGQRGETQYFGPGTRLLVL.

This clonotype was counted only a few times. J is TRBJ2-7 and V is TRBV14; a possible D gene is TRBD1 (6 bases). Germline lookup yields CDR1 SGHDN and CDR2 FVKESK. Trimming left V 5 bases short and J 7 bases short, with 15 bases between. The CDR3 length is 13 residues. CDR3: CASSWQGSGEQYF. The CDR3 coding sequence is TGTGCCAGCAGCTGGCAGGGGTCCGGGGAGCAGTACTTC. Full variable domain (outside the CDR3, taken from reference TRBV14 and TRBJ2-7): EAGVTQFPSHSVIEKGQTVTLRCDPISGHDNLYWYRRVMGKEIKFLLHFVKESKQDESGMPNNRFLAERTGGTYSTLKVQPAELEDSGVYFCASSWQGSGEQYFGPGTRLTVT.

J is TRBJ2-5 and V is TRBV9; 13 nucleotides align to TRBD2. The last part of the DNA fits TRBJ2-1 better; the J call may be wrong. The CDR3 totals 16 residues. Germline V gene sequence: CDR1 SGDLS, CDR2 YYNGEE. DNA for the CDR3: TGTGCCGACAGTCAAGGACTAGCGGGGGTCCAAGAGACCCAGTTCTTC. The encoded protein is CADSQGLAGVQETQFF.

The chain recombines TRBV19 with TRBJ2-1; possible D gene TRBD1, 5 bases. The CDR3 has 16 amino acids. V was pared by 6 bases and J by 6 bases, with 21 bases between. CDR1 LNHDA and CDR2 SQIVND come from the germline V gene (reference sequence). The CDR3 sequence is CASSPLKRPRGNEQFF. Here the CDR3 DNA reads TGTGCCAGTAGCCCCCTAAAGCGACCAAGGGGCAATGAGCAGTTCTTC.

This chain connects TRBV4-1 to TRBJ2-3; D is possibly TRBD2 (6 bases). Trimming removed 0 bases at V and 2 bases at J, with 9 bases between. From germline, CDR1 is MGHRA and CDR2 YSYEKL. The CDR3 sequence is 15 residues long. CDR3 coding DNA: TGCGCCAGCAGCCAAGACCCGGGGGTCACAGATACGCAGTATTTT. Translation gives CASSQDPGVTDTQYF.

The genes are TRBV29-1 and TRBJ2-2, with D hard to call. Trimming pared 4 bases from V and 5 bases from J, leaving 5 bases between. Germline V gives CDR1 SQVTM, CDR2 ANQGSEA. The CDR3 totals 11 residues. In DNA, the CDR3 is TGCAGCGTTGTAGGTACCGGGGAGCTGTTTTTT. Its protein is CSVVGTGELFF.

This clonotype was detected only once. The genes are TRBV29-1 and TRBJ2-3; D unresolved. CDR1 and CDR2 (germline): SQVTM, ANQGSEA. Trimming removed 1 base at V and 4 bases at J, with 12 bases between. The length of the CDR3 is 14 residues. The CDR3 reads CSVEGLTLADTQYF. The CDR3 DNA sequence: TGCAGCGTTGAAGGCTTAACGTTGGCAGATACGCAGTATTTT.

This chain connects TRBV4-2 to TRBJ2-7; unclear D gene. This CDR3 spans 16 amino acids. Germline V CDR1 and CDR2: LGHNA, YNFKEQ. The V and J ends lost 0 bases and 1 base respectively, with 13 bases between them. The CDR3 region is CASSQDARNPSYEQYF. DNA for the CDR3: TGTGCCAGCAGCCAAGATGCCAGGAACCCTTCCTACGAGCAGTACTTC.

This rearrangement joins TRBV28 to TRBJ2-5; TRBD1 agrees at 9 bases. The trim removed 5 bases at V and 5 bases at J, leaving 9 bases unmatched. This CDR3 has 15 amino acids. Looked up from germline, CDR1 is MDHEN and CDR2 is SYDVKM. The CDR3 sequence is CASSLNRGPLETQYF. DNA of the CDR3: TGTGCCAGCAGTCTGAACAGGGGGCCTCTGGAGACCCAGTACTTC.

V usage is TRBV29-1 and J usage is TRBJ2-5; a weak D match, TRBD2 (5 bases). CDR3 size: 13 residues. Germline V gene lookup returns CDR1 SQVTM and CDR2 ANQGSEA. V was shortened by 4 bases and J by 4 bases, with 13 bases between the two germline ends. The CDR3 bases are TGCAGCGTTGCTGGGCGGGCCCCAGAGACCCAGTACTTC. Protein product: CSVAGRAPETQYF.

The chain is built from TRBV15 and TRBJ2-3, with D possibly being TRBD1 or TRBD2 (6 bases each). The CDR3 has 14 amino acids. Looked up from germline, CDR1 is LNHNV and CDR2 is YYDKDF (reference sequence). Trimming removed 4 bases from V and 1 base from J, with 9 bases in between. The DNA for the CDR3 is TGTGCCACCAGCACAGGGGAGGGCACAGATACGCAGTATTTT. It translates to CATSTGEGTDTQYF. Variable domain in full (rest from reference TRBV15 and TRBJ2-3): DAMVIQNPRYQVTQFGKPVTLSCSQTLNHNVMYWYQQKSSQAPKLLFHYYDKDFNNEADTPDNFQSRRPNTSFCFLDIRSPGLGDTAMYLCATSTGEGTDTQYFGPGTRLTVL.

V gene TRBV29-1 combines with J gene TRBJ2-7; D gene ambiguous. The better agreement between TRBJ2-5 and the DNA end casts doubt on the J call. Germline CDR1 SQVTM, CDR2 ANQGSEA. The CDR3 spans 11 residues. The CDR3 region is CSGAGPETQYF. For the CDR3, the DNA is TGCAGCGGGGCCGGTCCAGAGACCCAGTACTTC.

This CDR3 is CSARDHGTSFGDTQYF. The CDR3 DNA follows: TGCAGTGCTAGAGATCACGGGACTAGCTTTGGAGATACGCAGTATTTT. V usage is TRBV20-1 and J usage is TRBJ2-3, with 9 bases identical to TRBD2. From germline, CDR1 is DFQATT and CDR2 SNEGSKA (reference sequence). The junction had 9 bases not matched to a gene; V was cut back by 0 bases and J by 5 bases. There are 16 residues in the CDR3.

V is TRBV7-9 and J is TRBJ2-5; the match to TRBD2 covers 10 bases. Unmatched junction bases numbered 17, after V lost 5 bases and J lost 11 bases. The germline CDR1 and CDR2 sequences are SEHNR and FQNEAQ (reference sequence). There are 16 residues in the CDR3. The CDR3 sequence is CASSALAGGLYNEQYF. CDR3 in DNA: TGTGCCAGCAGCGCCTTAGCGGGGGGCCTTTACAATGAGCAGTACTTC.

V and J are TRBV18 and TRBJ2-4; the D gene is possibly TRBD1 (7 bases). Looked up from germline, CDR1 is KGHSH and CDR2 is LQKENI. This CDR3 has 16 residues. Trimming took 0 bases from V and 8 from J, leaving 17 bases between them. The CDR3 DNA reads TGTGCCAGCTCACCACCGGAAACTTCCAGGGGGGACATTCAGTACTTC. It translates to CASSPPETSRGDIQYF.

The chain combines TRBV29-1 with TRBJ1-2; D call uncertain. V was shortened by 5 bases and J by 1 base, with 11 bases between the two germline ends. Germline CDR1 and CDR2: SQVTM and ANQGSEA. The CDR3 sequence is 13 residues long. The CDR3 DNA is TGCAGCGTTAGGACGAGGCTTAACTATGGCTACACCTTC. Translating it yields CSVRTRLNYGYTF.

This clonotype appeared a few times. The chain links TRBV10-3 to TRBJ2-3; 11 bases agree with TRBD2. The V gene's germline CDR1 is ENHRY and CDR2 SYGVKD. This CDR3 is 16 amino acids long. V was clipped by 9 bases and J by 0 bases; unmatched bases: 8. DNA for the CDR3: TGTGCCATGCAGTCTACTAGCGGGGGAAGCACAGATACGCAGTATTTT. It encodes CAMQSTSGGSTDTQYF.

A few counts support this clonotype. The chain has TRBV4-2 and TRBJ1-6, with D possibly TRBD1 on 5 matching bases. Trimming cost V 1 base and J 6 bases, with 10 bases left between them. Germline V gene sequence: CDR1 LGHNA, CDR2 YNFKEQ. The CDR3 length is 15 residues. CDR3 nucleotides: TGTGCCAGCAGCCAAGCCATCGGGGCTAATTCACCCCTCCACTTT. It specifies CASSQAIGANSPLHF.

This chain links TRBV7-6 with TRBJ2-2; D is possibly TRBD1 or TRBD2 (6 bases each). Germline assignment: CDR1 SGHVS and CDR2 FNYEAQ. The V gene lost 1 base and the J gene lost 4 bases, with 13 bases spanning the gap. The CDR3 consists of 16 residues. DNA for the CDR3: TGTGCCAGCAGCTTAGTGCCGGGGGCGGGCACCGGGGAGCTGTTTTTT. This gives the protein CASSLVPGAGTGELFF.

V usage is TRBV19 and J usage is TRBJ1-1; 8 bases are a match to TRBD1. V lost 5 bases, J lost 5 bases, and 7 bases stayed unmatched. Per the germline V gene, CDR1 is LNHDA and CDR2 is SQIVND (reference sequence). The CDR3 consists of 14 residues. CDR3 nucleotide sequence: TGTGCCAGTAGTGCAGGGGGCGTGGGGACTGAAGCTTTCTTT. As protein: CASSAGGVGTEAFF. Filled out from reference TRBV19 and TRBJ1-1, the complete variable domain reads DGGITQSPKYLFRKEGQNVTLSCEQNLNHDAMYWYRQDPGQGLRLIYYSQIVNDFQKGDIAEGYSVSREKKESFPLTVTSAQKNPTAFYLCASSAGGVGTEAFFGQGTRLTVV.

Notes on this clonotype: With a much larger clone just one base away, this may be a read error. The chain links TRBV29-1 to TRBJ2-1, with 8 bases aligning to TRBD1. The CDR3 loop spans 14 amino acids. J was trimmed by 9 bases and V by 4 bases; bases with no gene match: 11. Germline CDR1 reads SQVTM; CDR2 reads ANQGSEA. CDR3 loop: CSVAGTGSFPEQFF. The CDR3 DNA reads TGCAGCGTTGCAGGGACAGGTTCCTTCCCTGAGCAGTTCTTC.

This chain joins TRBV6-2 or TRBV6-3 and TRBJ2-1, with D perhaps matching TRBD2 (6 bases). The V and J ends lost 6 bases and 12 bases respectively, with 12 bases between them. The CDR3 loop spans 11 amino acids. Germline CDR1 is MNHEY and CDR2 is SVGEGT. The CDR3 loop is CASSPGGSQFF. In DNA, the CDR3 is TGTGCCAGCAGCCCCGGGGGATCGCAGTTCTTC.

The chain combines TRBV27 with TRBJ2-7; possibly TRBD2 for D (6 bases). V shed 7 bases and J shed 1 base, with 14 bases lying between them. The V gene's germline CDR1 is MNHEY and CDR2 SMNVEV (reference sequence). The CDR3 is 14 amino acids. CDR3: CASTPQGGSYEQYF. The DNA for the CDR3 is TGTGCCAGCACTCCCCAGGGAGGTTCCTACGAGCAGTACTTC.

This clonotype was seen more than once but under ten times. The rearrangement links TRBV20-1 to TRBJ2-1, with D perhaps being TRBD1 or TRBD2 (7 bases each). From germline, CDR1 is DFQATT and CDR2 SNEGSKA (reference sequence). V was shortened by 5 bases and J by 0 bases, with 14 bases between the two germline ends. The CDR3 is made up of 15 amino acids. CDR3 DNA: TGCAGTGCTCCCAGGGGGGGGGCCTCCTACAATGAGCAGTTCTTC. Its protein is CSAPRGGASYNEQFF.